The clone carrying this T cell receptor beta chain rates as medium-sized (0.01 to 0.1%). TCR cDNA molecules each carried a unique molecular identifier. MiXCR, applied by TCRdb to the 5' RACE reads, yields one record per CDR3 protein. The data hold a few thousand distinct CDR3 sequences, with less than 2% observed a single time. Germline trimming cut 7 bases from V and 5 bases from J; bases unmatched to any gene: 13. The CDR3 is made up of 14 amino acids. Germline V gene data show CDR1 as DFQATT and CDR2 as SNEGSKA (reference sequence). The sample belongs to a study of spatial heterogeneity in lung cancer. Time point noted: sample taken at primary tumor resection. TCRs were sequenced from unsorted whole RNA of tumor, nontumor lung or PBMC.

The V call is TRBV20-1, the J call TRBJ1-2; TRBD1 matches 7 bases. This TCR came from a male donor with early-stage non-small cell lung cancer. The sample consisted of normal lung tissue next to the tumor, taken at surgery. CDR3 DNA sequence: TGCAGTGTTTTAGAAGGGGGCGACTGGTATGGCTACACCTTC. Its translation: CSVLEGGDWYGYTF.